The 25 T cell receptor beta chains in this list originate from one sample, sequenced in a study of low-dose radiotherapy and immunotherapy resistance in tumors. First-strand cDNA relied on TRAV- and TRBV-specific primers spanning alpha and beta chains. PCR amplification of the TCRs was performed with Phusion for 15 to 25 PCR cycles, and it relied on a constant-region primer together with a V-primer adapter. Using its own MiXCR run on the reads, TCRdb lists one record per CDR3 protein. Of tens of thousands of distinct CDR3 sequences in the sample, under 30% were seen once. Time point specified: after trial treatment. Specified treatment: LDRT plus nivolumab, ipilimumab, low-dose cyclophosphamide and aspirin (RACIN trial). This specimen was PBMCs, taken after low-dose radiotherapy plus immunotherapy. These receptors all stem from a male donor with prostate cancer.

This clonotype has ten or more counts. The J gene is TRBJ1-2, the V gene TRBV20-1, with D possibly being TRBD1 (5 bases). The CDR3 is 14 amino acids. The V gene lost 0 bases and the J gene lost 2 bases, with 10 bases spanning the gap. Germline-derived CDR1 and CDR2 are DFQATT and SNEGSKA (reference sequence). The CDR3 here is CSAREPGGNYGYTF. The CDR3 nucleotides are TGCAGTGCTAGAGAGCCGGGGGGAAACTATGGCTACACCTTC.

Ten or more counts support this clonotype. The chain has TRBV28 and TRBJ2-7; 10 nucleotides align to TRBD1. Germline lookup yields CDR1 MDHEN and CDR2 SYDVKM. Losses at the gene ends were 5 bases for V and 3 bases for J; bases not matched to a gene: 7. The CDR3 has 15 residues. CDR3 sequence reads: CASSPDGTGVYEQYF. CDR3 nucleotide sequence: TGTGCCAGCAGTCCTGACGGGACAGGGGTCTACGAGCAGTACTTC.

Details on this clonotype: A far larger clone is only one base removed, so a read error is likely. The genes are TRBV5-1 and TRBJ2-7; 10 nucleotides line up with TRBD2. The J call may be faulty, since TRBJ2-1 better matches the DNA end. Germline V gene lookup returns CDR1 SGHRS and CDR2 YFSETQ. The CDR3 covers 15 residues. The CDR3 spells CASGFLTSGEGEQFF. The CDR3 nucleotides read TGCGCCAGCGGCTTTCTTACTAGCGGGGAAGGTGAGCAGTTCTTC.

This clonotype was seen repeatedly, ten times or more. The chain couples TRBV3-1 to TRBJ2-5; D is unclear. CDR1 and CDR2 (germline): LGHDT, YNNKEL (reference sequence). The V end was cut by 5 bases, the J end by 3 bases, with 13 bases between. The CDR3 contains 14 residues. CDR3 in DNA: TGTGCCAGCAGCTCATATGCAGAGAAAGAGACCCAGTACTTC. Translated: CASSSYAEKETQYF.

This clonotype showed up many times. V usage is TRBV28 and J usage is TRBJ1-1; D ambiguous. V lost 3 bases to trimming and J lost 6 bases, with 8 bases between them. Germline CDR1 reads MDHEN; CDR2 reads SYDVKM. The CDR3 runs to 12 residues. In DNA, the CDR3 is TGTGCCAGCAGTTTGGCGAAGGCTGAAGCTTTCTTT. This translates into CASSLAKAEAFF.

The V gene is TRBV12-3 or TRBV12-4, the J gene TRBJ1-1, with TRBD1 matching over 7 bases. This CDR3 comprises 14 residues. V lost 3 bases, J lost 4 bases, and 5 bases stayed unmatched. CDR3 amino acids: CASSFSGGSTEAFF. CDR3 DNA sequence: TGTGCCAGCAGTTTTTCAGGGGGGAGCACTGAAGCTTTCTTT.

This clonotype occurred a few times. V gene TRBV5-4 combines with J gene TRBJ2-7; D not certain. Germline values: CDR1 SGHNT, CDR2 YYREEE (reference sequence). Trimming removed 2 bases from V and 6 bases from J, with 9 bases in between. The CDR3 contains 12 residues. The DNA of the CDR3 is TGTGCCAGCAGCTTAACGCGATCCGAGCAGTACTTC. As protein: CASSLTRSEQYF.

This clonotype was seen ten or more times. The rearrangement uses TRBV2 and TRBJ1-2, with D possibly matching TRBD1 (5 bases). Germline V CDR1 and CDR2: SNHLY, FYNNEI. V shed 2 bases and J shed 8 bases, with 18 bases lying between them. The CDR3 loop spans 15 amino acids. The CDR3 here is CASSENGRGTGGYTF. CDR3 DNA: TGTGCCAGCAGTGAAAATGGTAGGGGCACGGGCGGCTACACCTTC.

This clonotype was counted at least ten times. In DNA form, the CDR3 reads TGTGCCAGCAGCAGCCTAACGAACACCGGGGAGCTGTTTTTT. Its protein product is CASSSLTNTGELFF. V gene TRBV21-1 combines with J gene TRBJ2-2. TRBV21-1 counts as a pseudogene. The CDR3 has 14 residues.

This clonotype was detected ten times or more. The chain is built from TRBV14 and TRBJ2-1; 7 positions agree with TRBD2. The CDR3 is 15 residues long. After removal of 5 bases from V and 4 bases from J, the junction contained 8 bases not matched to a gene. Germline values: CDR1 SGHDN, CDR2 FVKESK. The CDR3 loop reads CASSATGLPYNEQFF. The DNA for the CDR3 is TGTGCCAGCAGCGCAACGGGACTACCATACAATGAGCAGTTCTTC.

This clonotype was detected many times. The chain combines TRBV5-1 with TRBJ1-4; 7 nucleotides align to TRBD1. The CDR3 is made up of 15 amino acids. J gave up 3 bases and V 2 bases, and 4 bases lay outside the gene matches. Germline-derived CDR1 and CDR2 are SGHRS and YFSETQ. The CDR3 spells CASSLQGIANEKLFF. CDR3 bases: TGCGCCAGCAGCTTACAGGGGATTGCTAATGAAAAACTGTTTTTT.

There are many counts of this clonotype. This rearrangement joins TRBV7-6 to TRBJ2-7, with 10 positions matching TRBD2. V gave up 3 bases and J gave up 7 bases; unmatched junction bases: 18. The germline V gene encodes CDR1 SGHVS and CDR2 FNYEAQ. This CDR3 has 18 residues. The CDR3: CASSLGGMASGRSKEQYF. Here the CDR3 DNA reads TGTGCCAGCAGCTTGGGAGGCATGGCTAGCGGGAGATCGAAGGAGCAGTACTTC.

Ten or more counts support this clonotype. The CDR3 is CASSLDTGVGQPQHF. The CDR3 DNA is TGTGCCAGCAGCCTTGACACAGGGGTAGGGCAGCCCCAGCATTTT. The rearrangement links TRBV28 to TRBJ1-5, with TRBD1 matching 7 bases. The CDR3 consists of 15 residues. J was trimmed by 7 bases and V by 6 bases; bases with no gene match: 12. Germline V lookup: CDR1 MDHEN, CDR2 SYDVKM.

This clonotype has ten or more counts. This chain connects TRBV19 to TRBJ2-1; the match to TRBD2 covers 13 bases. The CDR3 has 17 amino acids. The germline CDR1 and CDR2 sequences are LNHDA and SQIVND (reference sequence). V dropped 7 bases and J dropped 3; count of bases not matched to a gene: 9. CDR3 nucleotide sequence: TGTGCCAGTACCTCCCCCGGACTAGCGGGAGTCTACAATGAGCAGTTCTTC. It translates to CASTSPGLAGVYNEQFF. The full variable domain, in which reference TRBV19 and TRBJ2-1 provide the parts outside the CDR3, is DGGITQSPKYLFRKEGQNVTLSCEQNLNHDAMYWYRQDPGQGLRLIYYSQIVNDFQKGDIAEGYSVSREKKESFPLTVTSAQKNPTAFYLCASTSPGLAGVYNEQFFGPGTRLTVL.

This clonotype was recorded at least ten times. The chain couples TRBV20-1 to TRBJ2-3; 12 positions agree with TRBD2. CDR1 is DFQATT and CDR2 is SNEGSKA in the germline V gene (reference sequence). The CDR3 is 13 amino acids. The junction had 2 bases not matched to a gene; V was cut back by 4 bases and J by 6 bases. CDR3 residues: CSATLAGGDTQYF. Here the CDR3 DNA reads TGCAGTGCTACGCTAGCGGGAGGGGATACGCAGTATTTT.

Turning to this clonotype: This likely stems from a read error, as it lies one base from a far larger clone. DNA of the CDR3: TGTGCCGGCAGCGGATCGCCCCGTACACAGGGCTACGAGCAGTACTTC. Translation: CAGSGSPRTQGYEQYF. V and J are TRBV13 and TRBJ2-7; tentatively, D is TRBD1 (6 bases). Germline CDR1 and CDR2: PRHDT and FYEKMQ (reference sequence). The CDR3 covers 16 residues. The variable domain in full, completed from reference TRBV13 and TRBJ2-7, reads AAGVIQSPRHLIKEKRETATLKCYPIPRHDTVYWYQQGPGQDPQFLISFYEKMQSDKGSIPDRFSAQQFSDYHSELNMSSLELGDSALYFCAGSGSPRTQGYEQYFGPGTRLTVT.

This clonotype was counted at least ten times. The chain employs TRBV7-2 and TRBJ2-6; D is undetermined. The V end lost 2 bases, the J end lost 0 bases, and 5 bases lay between the germline ends. The CDR3 length is 15 residues. From germline, CDR1 is SGHTA and CDR2 FQGNSA. As DNA, the CDR3 is TGTGCCAGCAGCTTAAGTAGCTCTGGGGCCAACGTCCTGACTTTC. It yields the protein CASSLSSSGANVLTF.

At least ten counts were recorded for this clonotype. This chain uses TRBV20-1 with TRBJ2-7; no clear D. Germline CDR1 and CDR2: DFQATT and SNEGSKA (reference sequence). The CDR3 length is 13 residues. Trimming took off 2 bases at V and 1 base at J, with 9 bases between the two ends. Here the CDR3 reads CSARRPQSYEQYF. The CDR3 DNA reads as TGCAGTGCTAGAAGGCCCCAGTCCTACGAGCAGTACTTC.

This clonotype was seen many times. The chain joins TRBV28 to TRBJ2-6, with D possibly matching TRBD1 (5 bases). This CDR3 contains 16 residues. With 6 bases removed from V and 1 base from J, the gap between germline ends came to 13 bases. In germline, CDR1 is MDHEN, CDR2 SYDVKM. This CDR3 is CASRETGLSGANVLTF. Here the CDR3 DNA reads TGTGCCAGCAGGGAAACAGGTCTATCTGGGGCCAACGTCCTGACTTTC.

This clonotype was seen many times. This sequence joins TRBV19 and TRBJ1-1; 9 bases are shared with TRBD1. CDR1 is LNHDA and CDR2 is SQIVND in the germline V gene (reference sequence). With V trimmed by 7 bases and J by 11 bases, 8 bases remained unmatched. The CDR3 totals 12 residues. The DNA for the CDR3 is TGTGCCAGTACCGGGACAGGGAAGAATGCTTTCTTT. Residues: CASTGTGKNAFF.

This clonotype was picked up many times. The V and J genes are TRBV5-1 and TRBJ2-2, with 10 bases aligning to TRBD1. Trimming took 7 bases from V and 6 from J; bases not matched to a gene: 15. The CDR3 has 17 residues. Germline lookup yields CDR1 SGHRS and CDR2 YFSETQ. The CDR3 sequence is CASATQSGTGVAGELFF. The DNA of the CDR3 is TGCGCCAGCGCAACCCAATCCGGGACAGGGGTGGCCGGGGAGCTGTTTTTT.

This clonotype occurred many times. The chain combines TRBV2 with TRBJ2-7, with 9 nucleotides matching TRBD2. Germline CDR1 and CDR2: SNHLY and FYNNEI. This CDR3 region has 16 residues. V shed 6 bases, J shed 3 bases, and the junction held 12 bases outside the gene matches. In nucleotides, the CDR3 is TGTGCCAGCAGGCGGGGGGGCGTCAATAGTGGCTACGAGCAGTACTTC. Amino acid sequence: CASRRGGVNSGYEQYF.

With regard to this clonotype: This sequence is one base from a far larger clone and is likely a read error. The rearrangement links TRBV7-6 to TRBJ2-1; D remains ambiguous. The germline gives CDR1 SGHVS, CDR2 FNYEAQ. This CDR3 spans 12 amino acids. CDR3 residues: CVSSPGWGEQFF. For the CDR3, the DNA is TGTGTCAGCAGCCCCGGTTGGGGTGAGCAGTTCTTC.

The CDR3 coding sequence is TGTGCCATCAGTAGGGGACAGGGTGGCACCGGGGAGCTGTTTTTT. It yields the protein CAISRGQGGTGELFF. The V and J genes are TRBV10-3 and TRBJ2-2; 9 bases match TRBD1. The CDR3 loop spans 15 amino acids. Germline V lookup: CDR1 ENHRY, CDR2 SYGVKD. V lost 5 bases, J lost 4 bases, and 5 bases stayed unmatched.

This clonotype was seen at least ten times. The rearrangement joins TRBV27 to TRBJ2-1; D might be TRBD2 (6 bases). The V gene's germline CDR1 is MNHEY and CDR2 SMNVEV (reference sequence). The CDR3 is 14 residues long. Trimming removed 5 bases at V and 6 bases at J, with 14 bases between. The CDR3, as DNA: TGTGCCAGCAGTGCACTACCGCGGGGCAATGAGCAGTTCTTC. Encoded protein: CASSALPRGNEQFF.